A single T cell receptor beta chain is shown here with its context. Authors' data handling: Estimation of nucleated cell counts was performed using reference gene primer amplification. Repertoires were generated with immunoSEQ multiplex PCR, while TCRdb's copy carries only in-frame clones and drops some. The DNA gave D and trimming, while V, J and clone size come from that table. The table lists 75,000 to 95,000 clones, 70% to 90% of them singletons. V lost 4 bases and J lost 2, with 9 bases in between. The germline V gene encodes CDR1 MRHNA and CDR2 SNTAGT. This CDR3 is built from 14 residues. The data were obtained in a study of blood T cell repertoires in COVID-19. Study at large: The United States, Italy and Spain supplied acute and convalescent COVID-19 samples. The cDNA or gDNA used as material had been derived from T cells, B-cell-depleted T cells, or PBMCs.

Specimen: peripheral blood. The sequence derives from a man of 80 years or more with active or convalescent COVID-19. The chain recombines TRBV6-4 with TRBJ1-5; D gene unclear. The CDR3 protein is CASSVEEGNQPQHF. In nucleotides, the CDR3 is TGTGCCAGCAGTGTTGAAGAGGGCAATCAGCCCCAGCATTTT.